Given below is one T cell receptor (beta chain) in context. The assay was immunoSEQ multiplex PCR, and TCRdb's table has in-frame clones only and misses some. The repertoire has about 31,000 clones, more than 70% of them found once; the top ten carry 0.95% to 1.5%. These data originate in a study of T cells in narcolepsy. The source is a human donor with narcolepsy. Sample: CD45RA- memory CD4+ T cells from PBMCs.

The CDR3 protein is CASRSRGQQETQYF. CDR3 sequence (DNA): TGTGCCAGTAGGTCGAGGGGACAACAAGAGACCCAGTACTTC. The chain recombines TRBV19 with TRBJ2-5; the D gene is possibly TRBD1 (6 bases). The CDR3 consists of 14 residues. The V gene's germline CDR1 is LNHDA and CDR2 SQIVND (reference sequence). The ends were cut back, 6 bases at V and 2 bases at J, with 13 bases in the middle.